This T cell receptor beta chain was found in a study of T cell repertoires and Cas9 in healthy adults (dated 2018 in TCRdb). Regarding the complete study: SpCas9-reactive T cells were characterized for multi-effector potency, cytotoxicity and lineage determination within the CD4 and CD8 compartments. The study examined preexisting T cell immunity against the Streptococcus pyogenes Cas9 nuclease (SpCas9) used in CRISPR gene editing. Study-level results and caveats: In vitro, the proliferation and function of SpCas9-reactive effector T cells were reported to be mitigated by SpCas9-reactive regulatory T cells.

The protocol used for the library was the immunoSEQ multiplex PCR assay. TCRdb re-hosts the immuneACCESS table, in-frame sequences only. Its copies lack some clones; in the studies checked, an unresolved V gene accounts for under half of them, and the cause for the rest is not known. This sample has fewer than 25,000 clones in its table, and roughly 89% of those were observed once. The ten largest clones add up to roughly 1.6% of the sample. Between the V and J ends, shortened by 4 bases and 3 bases respectively, the junction contains 10 bases. The CDR3 runs 13 amino acids, cysteine and phenylalanine included. The read is trimmed to its CDR3 DNA, 39 bases read in frame from base 1. In the germline V gene, CDR1 corresponds to LGHNA and CDR2 to YNFKEQ. In the case of this clone: The clone's antigen remains unknown. No base qualities exist here, and no much larger clone lies one base off it.

Healthy humans served as the donors. The V and J segments used are TRBV4-2 and TRBJ2-7, and possibly TRBD2, on 6 matching bases. This receptor was obtained from a human donor in good health. Sequenced material: CD4+ effector T cells (CD127+, CD25-, CD137-, CD154-) from PBMCs; culture status not recorded. The DNA is TGTGCCAGCAGCCGGGACTTTCTCTACGAGCAGTACTTC. Its translation reads: CASSRDFLYEQYF.